This note documents a single T cell receptor (beta chain) sequence. Its antigen remains unidentified. This record belongs to a study of OX40 agonist ivuxolimab in advanced cancers. Study outcomes and limitations: In general, CD8+ T cells held more expanded clones than CD4+ did, on average.

The CDR3 has 15 amino acids. The V gene end was trimmed by 5 bases and the J gene end by 1 base; junction bases not matched to a gene: 5. Germline CDR1 reads SGHAT; CDR2 reads FQNNGV. This table comes from immunoSEQ multiplex PCR, and its TCRdb copy is limited to in-frame clones, with some not included. This sample has tens of thousands of clones, with roughly 80% found just once. This TCR came from an adult with an advanced solid tumor such as melanoma, head and neck, liver or kidney cancer. The sample was CD4+ or CD8+ T cells sorted from blood, taken in a trial of the OX40 agonist ivuxolimab. The J gene is TRBJ2-1, the V gene TRBV11-2; TRBD1 matches 7 bases. The CDR3 is CASSRDRESYNEQFF. The CDR3 DNA sequence: TGTGCCAGCAGCCGCGACAGGGAATCCTACAATGAGCAGTTCTTC.